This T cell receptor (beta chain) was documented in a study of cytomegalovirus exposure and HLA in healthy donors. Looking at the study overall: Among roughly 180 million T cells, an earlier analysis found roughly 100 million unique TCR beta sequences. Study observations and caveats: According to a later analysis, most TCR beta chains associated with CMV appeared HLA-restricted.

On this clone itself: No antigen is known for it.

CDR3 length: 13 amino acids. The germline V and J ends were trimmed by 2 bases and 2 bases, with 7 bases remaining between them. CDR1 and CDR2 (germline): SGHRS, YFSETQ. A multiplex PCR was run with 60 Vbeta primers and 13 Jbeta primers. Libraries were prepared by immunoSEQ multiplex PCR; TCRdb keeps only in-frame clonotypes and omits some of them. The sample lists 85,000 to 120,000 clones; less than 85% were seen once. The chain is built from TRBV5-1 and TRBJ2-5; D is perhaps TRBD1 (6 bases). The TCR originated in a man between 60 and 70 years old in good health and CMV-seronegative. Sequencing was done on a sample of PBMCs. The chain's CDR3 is CASSFGQQETQYF. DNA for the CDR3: TGCGCCAGCAGCTTCGGACAGCAAGAGACCCAGTACTTC.